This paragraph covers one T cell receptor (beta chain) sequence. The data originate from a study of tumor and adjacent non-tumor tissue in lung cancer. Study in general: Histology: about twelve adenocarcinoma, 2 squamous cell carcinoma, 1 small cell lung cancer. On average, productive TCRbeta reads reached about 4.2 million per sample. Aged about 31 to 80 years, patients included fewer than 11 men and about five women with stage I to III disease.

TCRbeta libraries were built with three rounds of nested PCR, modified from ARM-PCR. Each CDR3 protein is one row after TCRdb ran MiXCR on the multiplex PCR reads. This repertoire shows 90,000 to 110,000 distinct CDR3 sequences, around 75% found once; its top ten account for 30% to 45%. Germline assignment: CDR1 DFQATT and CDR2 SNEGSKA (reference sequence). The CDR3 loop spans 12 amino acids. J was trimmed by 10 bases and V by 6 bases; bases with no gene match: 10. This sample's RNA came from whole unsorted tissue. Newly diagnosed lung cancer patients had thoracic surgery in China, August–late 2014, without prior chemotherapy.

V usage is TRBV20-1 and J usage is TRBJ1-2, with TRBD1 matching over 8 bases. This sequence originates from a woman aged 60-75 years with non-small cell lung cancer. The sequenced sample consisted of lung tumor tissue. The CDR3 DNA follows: TGCAGTGCAGGACAGGGAAGGGACGACTACACCTTC. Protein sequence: CSAGQGRDDYTF.